The T cell receptor beta chain under discussion was sequenced for a study of CD8 T cells in Susac syndrome. A single count supports this clonotype. Trimming took 0 bases from V and 10 from J; bases not matched to a gene: 8. This CDR3 has 15 residues. Germline CDR1 MNHEY, CDR2 SVGEGT. Random hexamers served to reverse transcribe roughly 0.45 to 1 ug RNA. TCRdb recomputed calls from the immunoSEQ multiplex PCR reads with MiXCR, one row per CDR3 protein. The table has 200,000 to 300,000 distinct CDR3 sequences, roughly 93% seen once. The sequencing input was CD4+ T cells from PBMCs. The V call is TRBV6-2 or TRBV6-3, the J call TRBJ1-4, with 7 bases aligning to TRBD1. This receptor was identified in a human donor with multiple sclerosis. In DNA, the CDR3 is TGTGCCAGCAGTTACTCGCTAAGACAGGGCGGAAAACTGTTTTTT. As protein: CASSYSLRQGGKLFF.